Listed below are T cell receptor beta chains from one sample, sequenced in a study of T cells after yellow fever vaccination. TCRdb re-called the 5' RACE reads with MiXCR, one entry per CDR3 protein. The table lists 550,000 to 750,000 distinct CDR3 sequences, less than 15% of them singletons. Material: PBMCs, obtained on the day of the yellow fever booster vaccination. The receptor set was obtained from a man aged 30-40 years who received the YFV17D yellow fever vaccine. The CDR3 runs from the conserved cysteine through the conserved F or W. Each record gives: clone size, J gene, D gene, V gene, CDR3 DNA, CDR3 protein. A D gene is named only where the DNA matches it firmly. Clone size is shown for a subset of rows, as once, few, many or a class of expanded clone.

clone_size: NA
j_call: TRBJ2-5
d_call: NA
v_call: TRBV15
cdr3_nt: TGTGCCACCAGCGTCCGGTTAAGGGCGGAGACCCAGTACTTC
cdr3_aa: CATSVRLRAETQYF

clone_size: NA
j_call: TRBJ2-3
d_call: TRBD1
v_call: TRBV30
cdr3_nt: TGTGCCTGGACGCTCAGGGGGCCCATTGGAGATACGCAGTATTTT
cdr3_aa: CAWTLRGPIGDTQYF

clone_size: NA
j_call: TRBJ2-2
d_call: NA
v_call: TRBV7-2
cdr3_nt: TGTGCCAGCAGCTTATACTCCGCAGCCCATAACACCGGGGAGCTGTTTTTT
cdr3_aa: CASSLYSAAHNTGELFF

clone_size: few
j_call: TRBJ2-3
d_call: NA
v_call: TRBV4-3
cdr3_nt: TGCGCCAGCAGCCAAGGAGTATTCGAAAGAGATACGCAGTATTTT
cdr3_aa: CASSQGVFERDTQYF

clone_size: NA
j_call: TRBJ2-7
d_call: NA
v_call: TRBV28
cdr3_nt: TGTGCCAGCAGTTTAAGACAGCCGGCCGAGCAGTACTTC
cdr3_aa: CASSLRQPAEQYF

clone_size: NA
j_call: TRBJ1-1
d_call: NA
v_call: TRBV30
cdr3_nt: TGTGCCTGGAGTGTCGCCAGGCGGGGGCTGGGAATGAACACTGAAGCTTTCTTT
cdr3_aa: CAWSVARRGLGMNTEAFF

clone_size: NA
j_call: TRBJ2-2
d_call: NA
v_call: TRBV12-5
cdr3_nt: TGTGCTAGTGGTTTGATTCTAAACCTTAACACCGGGGAGCTGTTTTTT
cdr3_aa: CASGLILNLNTGELFF

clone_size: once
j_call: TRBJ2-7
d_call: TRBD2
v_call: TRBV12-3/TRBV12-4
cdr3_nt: TGTGCCAGCAGTTTGGAGGCGGCTAGCGGAAAAACCTACGAGCAGTACTTC
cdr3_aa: CASSLEAASGKTYEQYF

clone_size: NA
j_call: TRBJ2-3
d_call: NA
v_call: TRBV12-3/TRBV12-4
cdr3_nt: TGTGCCAGCATTTCTTTGATGACAGATACGCAGTATTTT
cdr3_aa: CASISLMTDTQYF

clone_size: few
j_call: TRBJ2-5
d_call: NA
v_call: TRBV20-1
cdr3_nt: TGCAGTGCCAGGCGAGACGTAGAACAAGAGACCCAGTACTTC
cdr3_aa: CSARRDVEQETQYF

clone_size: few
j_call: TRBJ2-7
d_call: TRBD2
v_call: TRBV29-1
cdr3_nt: TGCAGCGTCCGACTAGCGGGAGTAGTCGAGCAGTACTTC
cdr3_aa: CSVRLAGVVEQYF

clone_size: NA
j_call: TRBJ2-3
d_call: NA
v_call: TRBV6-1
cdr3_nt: TGTGCCAGCAGTGCCACGACCAGTCGGGATACGCAGTATTTT
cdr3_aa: CASSATTSRDTQYF

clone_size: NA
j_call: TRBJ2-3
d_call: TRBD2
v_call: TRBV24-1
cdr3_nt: TGTGCCACCTCACGGGGGGGGAGGATGACAGATACGCAGTATTTT
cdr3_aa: CATSRGGRMTDTQYF

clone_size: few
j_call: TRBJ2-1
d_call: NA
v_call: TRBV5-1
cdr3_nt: TGCGCCAGCAGCCCGGCTAGGAACTATGAGCAGTTCTTC
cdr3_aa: CASSPARNYEQFF

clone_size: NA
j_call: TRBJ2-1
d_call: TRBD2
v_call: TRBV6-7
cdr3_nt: TGTGCCAGCAGTTACCCCCTTGCGGGAGGGGCGTACAATGAGCAGTTCTTC
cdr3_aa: CASSYPLAGGAYNEQFF

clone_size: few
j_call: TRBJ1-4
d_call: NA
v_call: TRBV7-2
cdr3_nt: TGTGCCAGCAGCTTAGGCGTACAACACGGCATAGAAAAACTGTTTTTT
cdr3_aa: CASSLGVQHGIEKLFF

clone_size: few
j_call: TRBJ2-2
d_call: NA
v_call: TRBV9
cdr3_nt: TGTGCCAGCAGCCCCTCTACAGGGCTCAACACCGGGGAGCTGTTTTTT
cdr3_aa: CASSPSTGLNTGELFF

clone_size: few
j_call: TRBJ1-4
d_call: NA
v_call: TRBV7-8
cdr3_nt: TGTGCCAGCAGCACTCTGACAGACCCAACTAATGAAAAACTGTTTTTT
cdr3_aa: CASSTLTDPTNEKLFF

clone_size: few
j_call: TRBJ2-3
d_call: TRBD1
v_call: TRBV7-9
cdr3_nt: TGTGCCAGCAGCTTAGACAGGGGCTTATCAGATACGCAGTATTTT
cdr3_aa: CASSLDRGLSDTQYF

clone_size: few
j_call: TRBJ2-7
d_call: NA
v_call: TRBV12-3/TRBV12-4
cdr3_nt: TGTGCCAGCAGTGCATACCAAATAGGACTTAGCTCCTACGAGCAGTACTTC
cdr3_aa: CASSAYQIGLSSYEQYF

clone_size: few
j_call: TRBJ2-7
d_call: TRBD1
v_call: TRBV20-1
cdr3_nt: TGCAGTGCTGGCTTAGGGACAGGCGAGTACGAGCAGTACTTC
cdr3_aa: CSAGLGTGEYEQYF

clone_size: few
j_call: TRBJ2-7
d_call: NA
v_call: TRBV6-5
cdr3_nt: TGTGCCAGCAGTTACGCCTTAGGGGTCTACGAGCAGTACTTC
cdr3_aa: CASSYALGVYEQYF

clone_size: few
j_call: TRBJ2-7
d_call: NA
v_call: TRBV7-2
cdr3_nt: TGTGCCAGCAGCTTATCCCGAGCCGCGGGTCTGTACGAGCAGTACTTC
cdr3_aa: CASSLSRAAGLYEQYF

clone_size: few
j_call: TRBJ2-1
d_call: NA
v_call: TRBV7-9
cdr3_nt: TGTGCCAGCAGCCCTAGCCGCCAGTCCAATGAGCAGTTCTTC
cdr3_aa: CASSPSRQSNEQFF

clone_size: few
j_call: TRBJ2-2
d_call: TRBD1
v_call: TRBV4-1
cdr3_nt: TGCGCCAGCAGCCAAACCCGGGACAGGGGAACGAACACCGGGGAGCTGTTTTTT
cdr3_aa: CASSQTRDRGTNTGELFF

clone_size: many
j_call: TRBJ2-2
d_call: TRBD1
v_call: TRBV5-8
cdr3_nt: TGTGCCAGCAGCTTGGCCTCCGGGACAGGGGGCTCCCGGGAGCTGTTTTTT
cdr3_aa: CASSLASGTGGSRELFF

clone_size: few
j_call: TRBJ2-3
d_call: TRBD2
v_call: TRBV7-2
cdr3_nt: TGTGCCAGCAGCTTAACCGGGACTAGCGGGCCTACGCAGTATTTT
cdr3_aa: CASSLTGTSGPTQYF

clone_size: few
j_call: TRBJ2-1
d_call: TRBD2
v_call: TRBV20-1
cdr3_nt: TGCAGTGCTAGGGGATCCCGCGGGAGTTGGTACAATGAGCAGTTCTTC
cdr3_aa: CSARGSRGSWYNEQFF

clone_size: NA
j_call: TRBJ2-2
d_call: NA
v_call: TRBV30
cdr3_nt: TGTGCCTGGAGTGGCTGGCAGAACACCGGGGAGCTGTTTTTT
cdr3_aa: CAWSGWQNTGELFF

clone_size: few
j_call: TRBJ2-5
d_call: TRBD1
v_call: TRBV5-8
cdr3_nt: TGTGCCAGCAGCTGGGGGACAGCCTATGGTACCCAGTACTTC
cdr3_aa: CASSWGTAYGTQYF

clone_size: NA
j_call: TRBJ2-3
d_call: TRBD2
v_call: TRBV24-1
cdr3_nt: TGTGCCACCAGTGATTTGCAACTAGCGGGCGGCACAGATACGCAGTATTTT
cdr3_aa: CATSDLQLAGGTDTQYF

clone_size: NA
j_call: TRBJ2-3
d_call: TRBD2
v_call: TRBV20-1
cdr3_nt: TGCAGTGCCCCCCCGACTAGCGGGAGTCCAGATACGCAGTATTTT
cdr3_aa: CSAPPTSGSPDTQYF

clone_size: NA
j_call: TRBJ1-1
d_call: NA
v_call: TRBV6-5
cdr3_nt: TGTGCCAGCAGTTCCCCAGGGTCCGAAGCTTTCTTT
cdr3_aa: CASSSPGSEAFF

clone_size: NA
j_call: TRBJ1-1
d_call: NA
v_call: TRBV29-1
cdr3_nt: TGCAGCGTTTACGGACACCCGAACACTGAAGCTTTCTTT
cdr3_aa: CSVYGHPNTEAFF

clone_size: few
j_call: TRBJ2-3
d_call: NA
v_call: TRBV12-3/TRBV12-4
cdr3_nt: TGTGCCAGCAGTTTACTGCGCACAGATACGCAGTATTTT
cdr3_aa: CASSLLRTDTQYF

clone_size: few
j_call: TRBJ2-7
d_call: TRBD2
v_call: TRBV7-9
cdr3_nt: TGTGCCAGCAGCTTAGGTGGGCTAGCGGGCGCCTACGAGCAGTACTTC
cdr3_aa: CASSLGGLAGAYEQYF

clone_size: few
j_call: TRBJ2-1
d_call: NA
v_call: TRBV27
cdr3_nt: TGTGCCAGCAGTCGAGAGGGCCTAAATGAGCAGTTCTTC
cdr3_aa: CASSREGLNEQFF

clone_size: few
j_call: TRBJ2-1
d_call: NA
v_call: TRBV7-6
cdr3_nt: TGTGCCAGCAGCCTGAGTCACTCCTACAATGAGCAGTTCTTC
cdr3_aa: CASSLSHSYNEQFF

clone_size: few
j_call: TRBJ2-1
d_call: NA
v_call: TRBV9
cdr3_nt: TGTGCCAGCAGCGTGGACGGGAGCGGGTACAATGAGCAGTTCTTC
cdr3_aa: CASSVDGSGYNEQFF

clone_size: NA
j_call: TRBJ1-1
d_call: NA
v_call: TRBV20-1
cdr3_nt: TGCAGTGCCAAGGGAATGTCGAACACTGAAGCTTTCTTT
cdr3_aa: CSAKGMSNTEAFF

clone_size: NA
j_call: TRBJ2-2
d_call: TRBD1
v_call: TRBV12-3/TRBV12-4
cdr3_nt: TGTGCCAGCAGCCAGACAGGGGTGGTAACCGGGGAGCTGTTTTTT
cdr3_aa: CASSQTGVVTGELFF

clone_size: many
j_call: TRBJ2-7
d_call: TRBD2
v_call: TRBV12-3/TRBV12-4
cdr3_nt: TGTGCCAGCAGTCCCCCGGGCGGGAGGATTTCCGAGCAGTACTTC
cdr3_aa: CASSPPGGRISEQYF

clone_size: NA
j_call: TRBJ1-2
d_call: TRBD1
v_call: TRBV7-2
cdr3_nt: TGTGCCAGCAGACAGGGGGCTAACTATGGCTACACCTTC
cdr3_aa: CASRQGANYGYTF

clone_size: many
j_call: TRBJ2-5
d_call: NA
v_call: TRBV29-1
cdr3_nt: TGCAGCGCAAGTCCCAAAGCGGGGACCCAGTACTTC
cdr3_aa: CSASPKAGTQYF

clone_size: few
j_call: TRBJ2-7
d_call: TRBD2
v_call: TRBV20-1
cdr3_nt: TGCAGTGCGAAAGCGGGAGGGCGCCACGAGCAGTACTTC
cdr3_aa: CSAKAGGRHEQYF

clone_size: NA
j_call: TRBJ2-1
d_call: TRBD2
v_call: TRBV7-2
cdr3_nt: TGTGCCAGCAGCATTTTTCCCGGGACTAGAGGTACCAATGAGCAGTTCTTC
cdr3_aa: CASSIFPGTRGTNEQFF